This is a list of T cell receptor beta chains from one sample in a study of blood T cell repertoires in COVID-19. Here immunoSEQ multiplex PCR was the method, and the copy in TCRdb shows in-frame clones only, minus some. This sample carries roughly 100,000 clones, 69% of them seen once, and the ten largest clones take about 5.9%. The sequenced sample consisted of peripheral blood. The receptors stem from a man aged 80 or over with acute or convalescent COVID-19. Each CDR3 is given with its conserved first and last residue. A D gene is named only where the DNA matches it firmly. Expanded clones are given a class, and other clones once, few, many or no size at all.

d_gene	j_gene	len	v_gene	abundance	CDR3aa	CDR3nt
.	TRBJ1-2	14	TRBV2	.	CASNLSGSKNGYTF	TGTGCCAGCAACTTATCAGGGTCTAAAAATGGCTACACCTTC
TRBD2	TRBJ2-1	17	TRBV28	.	CASSFRGIAGVYNEQFF	TGTGCCAGCAGTTTTAGGGGCATAGCGGGAGTTTACAATGAGCAGTTCTTC
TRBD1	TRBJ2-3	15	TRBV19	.	CASRRQGFGADTQYF	TGTGCCAGTAGGCGACAGGGGTTTGGGGCCGATACGCAGTATTTT
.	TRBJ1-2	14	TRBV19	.	CASRGQGSNYGYTF	TGTGCCAGTAGAGGCCAGGGTTCTAACTATGGCTACACCTTC
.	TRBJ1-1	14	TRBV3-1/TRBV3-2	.	CASSHRTVNTEAFF	TGTGCCAGCAGCCATAGGACAGTGAACACTGAAGCTTTCTTT
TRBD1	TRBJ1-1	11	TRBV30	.	CAWMGGQRAFF	TGTGCCTGGATGGGGGGACAGAGGGCTTTCTTT
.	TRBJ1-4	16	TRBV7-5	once	CARSLRSPSKLVKLFF	TGTGCCAGAAGCCTGCGATCCCCATCGAAGCTTGTGAAACTGTTTTTT
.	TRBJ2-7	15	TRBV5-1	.	CASSLGWGGFYEQYF	TGCGCCAGCAGCTTGGGTTGGGGCGGTTTCTACGAGCAGTACTTC
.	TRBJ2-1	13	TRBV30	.	CAWSPGFSNEQFF	TGTGCCTGGTCTCCCGGGTTCTCCAATGAGCAGTTCTTC
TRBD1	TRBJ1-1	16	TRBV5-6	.	CASSAQTGAGDTEAFF	TGTGCCAGCAGCGCTCAAACAGGGGCCGGGGACACTGAAGCTTTCTTT
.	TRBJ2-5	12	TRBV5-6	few	CASSSGHETQYF	TGTGCCAGCAGCTCAGGGCATGAGACCCAGTACTTC
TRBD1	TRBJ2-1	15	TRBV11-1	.	CASGHGQGYNDEQFF	TGTGCCAGCGGCCACGGACAGGGTTACAACGATGAGCAGTTCTTC
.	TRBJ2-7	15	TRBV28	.	CASSFMSRRFYEQYF	TGTGCCAGCAGTTTTATGTCGCGCAGGTTCTACGAGCAGTACTTC
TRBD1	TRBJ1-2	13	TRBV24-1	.	CATSGVRGEGYTF	TGTGCCACCAGCGGGGTCAGGGGGGAAGGCTACACCTTC
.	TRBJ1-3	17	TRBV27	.	CASSSTRTGSSGNTIYF	TGTGCCAGCAGTTCGACGAGGACGGGAAGCTCTGGAAACACCATATATTTT
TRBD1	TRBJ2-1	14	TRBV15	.	CATSIGQVAIEQFF	TGTGCCACCAGCATTGGACAGGTTGCCATTGAGCAGTTCTTC
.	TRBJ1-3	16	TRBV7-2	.	CASSLGQAISGNTIYF	TGTGCCAGCAGCTTAGGGCAGGCCATCTCTGGAAACACCATATATTTT
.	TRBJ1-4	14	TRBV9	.	CASSAGRLGEKLFF	TGTGCCAGCAGCGCGGGAAGGCTTGGTGAAAAACTGTTTTTT
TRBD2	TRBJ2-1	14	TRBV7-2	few	CASSFSGVLNEQFF	TGTGCCAGCAGCTTTAGCGGGGTCCTTAATGAGCAGTTCTTC
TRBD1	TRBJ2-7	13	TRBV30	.	CAWSAGTDYEQYF	TGTGCCTGGAGCGCCGGGACAGACTACGAGCAGTACTTC
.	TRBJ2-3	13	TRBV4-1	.	CASSQDLPDTQYF	TGCGCCAGCAGCCAAGACCTTCCCGATACGCAGTATTTT
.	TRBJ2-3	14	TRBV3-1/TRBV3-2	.	CASSPRGYTDTQYF	TGTGCCAGCAGCCCCCGGGGGTACACAGATACGCAGTATTTT
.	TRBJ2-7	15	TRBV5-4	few	CASSYKDGSSYEQYF	TGTGCCAGCAGCTACAAAGACGGGAGCTCCTACGAGCAGTACTTC
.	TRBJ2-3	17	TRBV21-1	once	CASSSRGGSPSTDTQYF	TGTGCCAGCAGCAGCCGGGGGGGCAGTCCTAGCACAGATACGCAGTATTTT
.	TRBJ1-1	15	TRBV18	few	CASSLRIGGGTEAFF	TGTGCCAGCTCACTCCGGATCGGGGGGGGCACTGAAGCTTTCTTT
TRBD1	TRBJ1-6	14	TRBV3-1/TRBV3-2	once	CASSSRDRYSPLHF	TGTGCCAGCAGCAGCCGGGACAGGTATTCACCCCTCCACTTT
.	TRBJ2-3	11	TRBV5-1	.	CASGGTDTQYF	TGCGCCAGCGGAGGGACAGATACGCAGTATTTT
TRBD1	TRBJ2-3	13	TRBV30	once	CAWSVRGPDTQYF	TGTGCCTGGAGTGTAAGGGGGCCAGATACGCAGTATTTT
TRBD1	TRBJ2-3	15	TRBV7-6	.	CASSLNPGQADTQYF	TGTGCCAGCAGCCTTAACCCGGGACAGGCAGATACGCAGTATTTT